A selection of T cell receptor beta chains follows, all from one sample in a study of cytomegalovirus exposure and HLA in healthy donors. Using immunoSEQ multiplex PCR, the repertoire was profiled, and TCRdb retains in-frame clones only, with some absent. The sample consists of more than 140,000 clones, roughly 80% of them appearing once. The sequencing sample was made of PBMCs. The receptors stem from a man between 40 and 49 years old in good health and CMV-seronegative. Both conserved end residues are part of each CDR3. A D gene is named only where the DNA matches it firmly. Size is stated for part of the rows, as once, few or many counts, or as a class when the clone is expanded.

D	V	J	size	CDR3	DNA
TRBD1	TRBV7-3	TRBJ2-5	-	CASSPRQGEETQYF	TGTGCCAGCAGCCCCCGACAGGGCGAGGAGACCCAGTACTTC
-	TRBV9	TRBJ1-4	-	CASSASGGGEKLFF	TGTGCCAGCAGCGCCTCGGGGGGAGGCGAAAAACTGTTTTTT
-	TRBV11-3	TRBJ2-7	-	CASNFSSYEQYF	TGTGCCAGCAACTTTTCCTCCTACGAGCAGTACTTC
TRBD2	TRBV9	TRBJ2-7	-	CASSVGGGLDYEQYF	TGTGCCAGCAGCGTAGGGGGCGGACTAGACTACGAGCAGTACTTC
-	TRBV11-2	TRBJ1-5	-	CASSLDRDYSNQPQHF	TGTGCCAGCAGCTTAGACAGGGACTATAGCAATCAGCCCCAGCATTTT
-	TRBV18	TRBJ1-4	-	CASSPSPRGIDEKLFF	TGTGCCAGCTCACCATCCCCCAGGGGTATAGATGAAAAACTGTTTTTT
-	TRBV2	TRBJ2-7	-	CASSDQGTSYEQYF	TGTGCCAGCAGTGATCAGGGGACATCCTACGAGCAGTACTTC
-	TRBV7-2	TRBJ2-3	-	CASSVPRQTISDTQYF	TGTGCCAGCAGCGTACCCAGACAGACCATTTCGGATACGCAGTATTTT
TRBD1	TRBV2	TRBJ1-2	few	CASSVGQGGDYGYTF	TGTGCCAGCAGTGTAGGACAGGGTGGAGACTATGGCTACACCTTC
-	TRBV7-3	TRBJ2-3	-	CASSPVTDTQYF	TGTGCCAGCAGCCCAGTCACAGATACGCAGTATTTT
-	TRBV27	TRBJ2-7	once	CASGSTGGGTTTYEQYF	TGTGCCAGCGGTTCCACAGGTGGCGGGACGACCACCTACGAGCAGTACTTC
TRBD2	TRBV10-1	TRBJ2-1	few	CASSESTGLAGGPRDEQFF	TGCGCCAGCAGTGAGTCTACCGGACTAGCGGGGGGGCCACGGGATGAGCAGTTCTTC
TRBD1	TRBV5-5	TRBJ1-6	-	CASSSRDRENSPLHF	TGTGCCAGCAGCTCCCGGGACAGAGAGAATTCACCCCTCCACTTT
-	TRBV5-1	TRBJ1-1	-	CASSLGAGNTEAFF	TGCGCCAGCAGCTTGGGTGCGGGGAACACTGAAGCTTTCTTT
TRBD1	TRBV7-3	TRBJ1-1	once	CASSYRGPNTEAFF	TGTGCCAGCAGCTACAGGGGACCTAACACTGAAGCTTTCTTT
-	TRBV2	TRBJ1-4	-	CASSAGEKLFF	TGTGCCAGCAGTGCCGGGGAAAAACTGTTTTTT
TRBD1	TRBV2	TRBJ1-1	few	CASNRGQTEAFF	TGTGCCAGCAACAGGGGGCAAACTGAAGCTTTCTTT
-	TRBV29-1	TRBJ1-1	-	CSATSLTGLTEAFF	TGCAGCGCCACAAGCCTTACAGGGCTCACTGAAGCTTTCTTT
TRBD1	TRBV4-1	TRBJ2-7	-	CASSQDRDSTYEQYF	TGCGCCAGCAGCCAAGACCGGGACAGCACCTACGAGCAGTACTTC
-	TRBV28	TRBJ2-7	-	CASSSYYPHEQYF	TGTGCCAGCAGTTCCTACTACCCCCACGAGCAGTACTTC
TRBD2	TRBV7-8	TRBJ2-1	-	CASSFALAGVSNNEQFF	TGTGCCAGCAGCTTTGCCCTAGCGGGGGTGTCGAACAATGAGCAGTTCTTC
-	TRBV6-6	TRBJ2-7	few	CASSYEVYEQYF	TGTGCCAGCAGTTACGAGGTCTACGAGCAGTACTTC
-	TRBV7-2	TRBJ1-4	-	CASSLTYRDNEKLFF	TGTGCCAGCAGCTTAACCTACAGGGATAATGAAAAACTGTTTTTT
-	TRBV7-6	TRBJ2-3	-	CASSLFTDTDTQYF	TGTGCCAGCAGCTTATTCACAGACACAGATACGCAGTATTTT
-	TRBV30	TRBJ1-2	-	CAWSVVTGPWAGYGYTF	TGTGCCTGGAGTGTGGTGACAGGTCCCTGGGCCGGGTATGGCTACACCTTC
TRBD2	TRBV2	TRBJ2-3	-	CASRLTSGGTDTQYF	TGTGCCAGCAGGCTAACTAGCGGGGGTACGGATACGCAGTATTTT
TRBD1	TRBV9	TRBJ2-7	once	CASSPWTGSYEQYF	TGTGCCAGCAGCCCCTGGACAGGCTCCTACGAGCAGTACTTC
TRBD2	TRBV4-2	TRBJ2-3	-	CASSMGTSGGAYF	TGTGCCAGCAGCATGGGGACTAGCGGGGGAGCTTACTTT
-	TRBV6-1	TRBJ1-3	-	CASSAQGSGNTIYF	TGTGCCAGCAGTGCCCAGGGCTCTGGAAACACCATATATTTT
TRBD1	TRBV15	TRBJ2-7	-	CATSRETGGSYEQYF	TGTGCCACCAGCAGAGAGACAGGGGGCTCCTACGAGCAGTACTTC